The entry below gives a single TCR beta chain sequence along with its context. The entry originates in a study of blood T cell repertoires in COVID-19. TCRdb's table, derived via immunoSEQ multiplex PCR, lists solely in-frame clones and lacks some. In the table there are a few hundred thousand clones, about nine tenths of which are singletons. Trimming shortened V by 3 bases and J by 3 bases, and 5 bases separated the two germline ends. Germline CDR1 is SGHDT and CDR2 is YYEEEE. The CDR3 totals 12 residues. The chain uses TRBV5-6 and TRBJ2-3; D call uncertain. The sequence derives from a woman between 35 and 50 years old with acute COVID-19. Sequencing was done on a sample of PBMCs or T cells enriched from blood (not recorded which). CDR3 region: CASSSLTDTQYF. The CDR3 DNA sequence: TGTGCCAGCAGCTCGTTAACAGATACGCAGTATTTT.